Below, one T cell receptor beta chain is given with its context. These data belong to a study of blood T cell repertoires in COVID-19. Study at large: Researchers got acute and convalescent COVID-19 samples from the United States, Italy and Spain.

Participants, about 18 to 90 years old, spanned 24 US areas. Cohorts were determined from participant-reported clinical history. Original methodology: From reference gene primer amplification, estimates of nucleated cell counts were derived. Using immunoSEQ multiplex PCR, the repertoire was profiled, and TCRdb retains in-frame clones only, with some absent. The DNA gave D and trimming, while V, J and clone size come from that table. This sample has about 270,000 clones, with 65% to 90% found just once. Germline CDR1 reads SGHTA; CDR2 reads FQGNSA. This CDR3 is built from 15 residues. V lost 5 bases, J lost 7 bases, and 12 bases stayed unmatched.

Sequencing was carried out using PBMCs or T cells enriched from blood (not recorded which). V and J are TRBV7-2 and TRBJ2-7; 9 positions agree with TRBD2. This receptor was taken from a man between 18 and 35 years old who had recovered from COVID-19. The CDR3 is CASSPWASGISEQYF. CDR3 nucleotides: TGTGCCAGCAGCCCTTGGGCTAGCGGGATTTCGGAGCAGTACTTC. Based on the CDR3 plus reference TRBV7-2 and TRBJ2-7, the full variable domain is GAGVSQSPSNKVTEKGKDVELRCDPISGHTALYWYRQSLGQGLEFLIYFQGNSAPDKSGLPSDRFSAERTGGSVSTLTIQRTQQEDSAVYLCASSPWASGISEQYFGPGTRLTVT.